This T cell receptor (beta chain) came from a study of blood T cell repertoires in COVID-19. Study context: Acute-phase and convalescent COVID-19 samples originated in the United States, Italy and Spain. T cells, B-cell-depleted T cells, or PBMCs provided the cDNA or gDNA that served as material.

In the original processing: Nucleated cell counts were estimated from reference gene primer amplification. Measured with immunoSEQ multiplex PCR; TCRdb has only the in-frame clones, and not every one. That table furnishes V, J and clone size, whereas the DNA furnished D and trimming. The data show under 300,000 clones, with roughly 79% seen just once and less than 3% held by the top ten. Deletions cut 3 bases from V and 4 bases from J, with 17 bases between. The germline gives CDR1 DFQATT, CDR2 SNEGSKA (reference sequence). The CDR3 covers 15 residues. The clonotype was recovered from a woman aged 55-69 years with active or convalescent COVID-19. The sequenced sample was peripheral blood. The chain employs TRBV20-1 and TRBJ2-3; D might be TRBD2 (5 bases). CDR3 bases: TGCAGTGCTAGTTGGACTCTTGGGTTTCCAGATACGCAGTATTTT. Its protein is CSASWTLGFPDTQYF.